This TCR beta chain came from a study of OX40 agonist ivuxolimab in advanced cancers. Comment on this clone: Its antigen remains unidentified.

Study-level results: Dose levels from 0.1 to 3.0 mg/kg saw CD4+ and CD8+ blood T cells expand clonally by week 6. Normalized expansion of T-cell clones was also low for some nonresponders.

Using immunoSEQ multiplex PCR, the repertoire was profiled, and TCRdb retains in-frame clones only, with some absent. The repertoire includes about 69,000 clones, around 87% of them detected once, and more than 5.5% sits in the top ten. Sequencing used CD4+ or CD8+ T cells sorted from blood, obtained in a trial of the OX40 agonist ivuxolimab. The sequence was collected from an adult with an advanced solid tumor such as melanoma, head and neck, liver or kidney cancer.

The CDR3 sequence: CAWSTTLLGLSVEAFF. The CDR3 DNA is TGTGCCTGGAGTACTACTCTTTTGGGCTTGTCCGTTGAAGCTTTCTTT. The chain couples TRBV30 to TRBJ1-1, with D hard to call. Germline V gene sequence: CDR1 GTSNPN, CDR2 SVGIG (reference sequence). Trimming left V 2 bases short and J 7 bases short, with 23 bases between. The CDR3 spans 16 residues.